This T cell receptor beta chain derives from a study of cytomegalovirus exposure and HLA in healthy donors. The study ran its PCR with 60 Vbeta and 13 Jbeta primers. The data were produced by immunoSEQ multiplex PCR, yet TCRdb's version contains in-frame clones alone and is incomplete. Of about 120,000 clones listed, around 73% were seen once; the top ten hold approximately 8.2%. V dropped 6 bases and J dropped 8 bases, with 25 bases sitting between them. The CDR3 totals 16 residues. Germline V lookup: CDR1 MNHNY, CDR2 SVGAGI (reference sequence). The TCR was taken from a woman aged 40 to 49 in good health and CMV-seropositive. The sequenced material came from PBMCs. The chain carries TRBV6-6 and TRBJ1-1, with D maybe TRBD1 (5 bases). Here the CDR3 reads CASRLRPNLQGGEAFF. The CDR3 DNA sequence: TGTGCCAGCAGGCTTCGCCCTAACCTTCAGGGAGGAGAAGCTTTCTTT.